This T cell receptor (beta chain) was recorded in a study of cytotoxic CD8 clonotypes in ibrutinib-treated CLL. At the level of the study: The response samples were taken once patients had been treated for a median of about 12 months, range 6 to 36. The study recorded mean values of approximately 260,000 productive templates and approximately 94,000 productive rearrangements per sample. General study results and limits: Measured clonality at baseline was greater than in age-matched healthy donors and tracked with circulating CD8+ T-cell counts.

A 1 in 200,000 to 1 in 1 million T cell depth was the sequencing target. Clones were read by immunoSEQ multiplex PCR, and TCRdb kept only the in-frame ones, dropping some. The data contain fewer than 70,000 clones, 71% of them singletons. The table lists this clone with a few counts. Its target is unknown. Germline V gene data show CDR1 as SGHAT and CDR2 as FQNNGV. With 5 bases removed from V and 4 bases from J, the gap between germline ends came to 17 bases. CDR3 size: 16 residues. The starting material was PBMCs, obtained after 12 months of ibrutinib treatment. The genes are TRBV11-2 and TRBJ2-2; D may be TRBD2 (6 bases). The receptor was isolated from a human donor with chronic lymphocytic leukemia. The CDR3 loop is CASSRLGLASTGELFF. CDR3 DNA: TGTGCCAGCAGCCGTCTGGGCCTAGCGAGCACCGGGGAGCTGTTTTTT. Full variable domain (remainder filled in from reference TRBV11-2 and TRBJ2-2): EAGVAQSPRYKIIEKRQSVAFWCNPISGHATLYWYQQILGQGPKLLIQFQNNGVVDDSQLPKDRFSAERLKGVDSTLKIQPAKLEDSAVYLCASSRLGLASTGELFFGEGSRLTVL.